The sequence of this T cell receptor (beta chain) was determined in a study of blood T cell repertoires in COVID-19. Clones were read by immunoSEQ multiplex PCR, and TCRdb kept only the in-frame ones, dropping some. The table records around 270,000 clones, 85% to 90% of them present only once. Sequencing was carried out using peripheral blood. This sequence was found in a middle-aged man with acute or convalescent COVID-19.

The CDR3 nucleotides read TGTGCCAGCAGCACCCACGGGGCCTACGAGCAGTACTTC. This codes for CASSTHGAYEQYF. The rearrangement joins TRBV7-9 to TRBJ2-7; tentative D call: TRBD2 (5 bases). V was cut by 5 bases and J by 2 bases, with 10 bases left in between. CDR1 is SEHNR, CDR2 FQNEAQ, per germline (reference sequence). The CDR3 has 13 amino acids. Supplemented by reference TRBV7-9 and TRBJ2-7, the full variable domain reads DTGVSQNPRHKITKRGQNVTFRCDPISEHNRLYWYRQTLGQGPEFLTYFQNEAQLEKSRLLSDRFSAERPKGSFSTLEIQRTEQGDSAMYLCASSTHGAYEQYFGPGTRLTVT.